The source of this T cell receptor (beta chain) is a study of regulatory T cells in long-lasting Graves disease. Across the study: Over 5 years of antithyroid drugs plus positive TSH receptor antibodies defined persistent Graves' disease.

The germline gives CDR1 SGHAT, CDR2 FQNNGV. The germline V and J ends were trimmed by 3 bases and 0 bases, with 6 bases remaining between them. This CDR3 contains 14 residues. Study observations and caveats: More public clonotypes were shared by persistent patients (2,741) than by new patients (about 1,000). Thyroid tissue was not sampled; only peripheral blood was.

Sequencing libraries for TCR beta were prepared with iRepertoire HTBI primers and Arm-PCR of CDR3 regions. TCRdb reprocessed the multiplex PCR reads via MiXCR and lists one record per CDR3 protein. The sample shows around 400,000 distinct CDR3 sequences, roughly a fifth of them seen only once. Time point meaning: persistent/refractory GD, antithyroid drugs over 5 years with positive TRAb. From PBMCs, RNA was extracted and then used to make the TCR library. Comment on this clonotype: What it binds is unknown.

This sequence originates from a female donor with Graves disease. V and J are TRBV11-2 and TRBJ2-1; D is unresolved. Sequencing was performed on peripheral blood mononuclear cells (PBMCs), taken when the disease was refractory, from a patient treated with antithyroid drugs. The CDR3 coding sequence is TGTGCCAGCAGCTTTAGCAACTCCTACAATGAGCAGTTCTTC. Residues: CASSFSNSYNEQFF. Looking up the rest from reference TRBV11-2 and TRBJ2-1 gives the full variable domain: EAGVAQSPRYKIIEKRQSVAFWCNPISGHATLYWYQQILGQGPKLLIQFQNNGVVDDSQLPKDRFSAERLKGVDSTLKIQPAKLEDSAVYLCASSFSNSYNEQFFGPGTRLTVL.